This entry lists 5 T cell receptor beta chains sequenced from one sample in a study of Ad26.COV2.S vaccination and SARS-CoV-2 variants (dated by TCRdb to the early 2020s). The sample's treatment or condition label is to be understood as: roughly 19 received Ad26.COV2.S at low or high dose, single or two shots; 5 received placebo; per-sample allocation not given. For vaccine and placebo recipients, repertoires were sequenced using samples collected on day 63 after the first injection. To prepare the library, the immunoSEQ multiplex PCR assay was applied. Here the immuneACCESS table is served through TCRdb, limited to in-frame sequences with V and J called. Missing clones are a known gap in these copies; in checked studies unresolved V genes cover under half, and the rest lacks a known reason. The sample has about 450,000 clones on record, roughly nine tenths of them singletons. 2% to 3% of the sample comes from the top ten.

Sample: peripheral blood, taken in a trial of Ad26.COV2.S vaccine versus placebo. The source is a person between 18 and 65 years old who received the Ad26.COV2.S COVID-19 vaccine or a placebo.

The chain couples TRBV4-3 to TRBJ1-2, with 12 positions matching TRBD1. The CDR3 loop spans 15 amino acids. Trimming removed 0 bases from V and 9 bases from J; junction bases left unmatched: 5. Germline values: CDR1 LGHNA, CDR2 YSLEER. The CDR3 DNA follows: TGCGCCAGCAGCCAAGATGGGACAGGGGGCGAGCGCTACACCTTC. Residues: CASSQDGTGGERYTF.

The chain recombines TRBV7-8 with TRBJ1-1; 8 nucleotides align to TRBD1. Germline CDR1 SGHVS, CDR2 FQNEAQ. The CDR3 contains 16 residues. J gave up 1 base and V 5 bases, and 9 bases lay outside the gene matches. CDR3 amino acids: CASSQHSGTGNTEAFF. The CDR3 DNA follows: TGTGCCAGCAGCCAACATTCCGGGACAGGGAACACTGAAGCTTTCTTT.

The chain couples TRBV12-5 to TRBJ2-1, with 7 bases lining up with TRBD1. Germline CDR1 is LGHNT and CDR2 is FRNRAP. V shed 6 bases and J 7 bases; nucleotides not matched to a gene: 21. The CDR3 spans 18 residues. The CDR3: CASGNIWTGPQASNEQFF. CDR3 in DNA: TGTGCTAGTGGAAATATTTGGACAGGCCCTCAGGCGAGTAATGAGCAGTTCTTC.

This clone was found a few times. The genes are TRBV2 and TRBJ1-6; TRBD1 might be the D (6 bases). Trimming took off 6 bases at V and 4 bases at J, with 13 bases between the two ends. The germline V gene encodes CDR1 SNHLY and CDR2 FYNNEI. The CDR3 length is 15 residues. The CDR3 is CASRIQGGYNSPLHF. The CDR3 DNA reads as TGTGCCAGCAGAATACAGGGAGGATATAATTCACCCCTCCACTTT. Full variable domain (missing parts from reference TRBV2 and TRBJ1-6): EPEVTQTPSHQVTQMGQEVILRCVPISNHLYFYWYRQILGQKVEFLVSFYNNEISEKSEIFDDQFSVERPDGSNFTLKIRSTKLEDSAMYFCASRIQGGYNSPLHFGNGTRLTVT.

The chain recombines TRBV11-3 with TRBJ1-1; 8 nucleotides agree with TRBD1. The CDR3 sequence is 15 residues long. Losses at the gene ends were 5 bases for V and 5 bases for J; bases not matched to a gene: 10. Per germline, CDR1 SGHNT and CDR2 YENEEA. The DNA of the CDR3 is TGTGCCAGCAGCCCCCGGACAGGGAGAACGACTGAAGCTTTCTTT. Its translation: CASSPRTGRTTEAFF.